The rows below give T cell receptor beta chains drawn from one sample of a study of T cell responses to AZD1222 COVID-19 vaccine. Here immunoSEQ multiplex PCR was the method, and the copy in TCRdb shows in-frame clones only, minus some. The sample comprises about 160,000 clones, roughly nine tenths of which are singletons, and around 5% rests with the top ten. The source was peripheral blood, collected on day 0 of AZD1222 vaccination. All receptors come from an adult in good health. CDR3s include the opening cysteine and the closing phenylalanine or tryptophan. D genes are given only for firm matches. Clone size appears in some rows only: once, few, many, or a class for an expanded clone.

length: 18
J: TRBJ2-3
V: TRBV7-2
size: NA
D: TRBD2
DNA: TGTGCCAGCAGCTTAGCGGGAAGTCGGGGGAGGGCCGGCGGTACGCAGTATTTT
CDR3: CASSLAGSRGRAGGTQYF

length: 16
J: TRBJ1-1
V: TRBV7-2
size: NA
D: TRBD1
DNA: TGTGCCAGCAGCTTAAACAGGGGGAGGTTGAACACTGAAGCTTTCTTT
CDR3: CASSLNRGRLNTEAFF

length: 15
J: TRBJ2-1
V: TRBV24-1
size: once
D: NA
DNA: TGTGCCACCAGTGATTCCAGTGGCGGAAGCAATGAGCAGTTCTTC
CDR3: CATSDSSGGSNEQFF

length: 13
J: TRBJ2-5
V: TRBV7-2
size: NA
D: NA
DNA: TGTGCCAGCAGCCCCACCCCATTGGGGACCCAGTACTTC
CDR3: CASSPTPLGTQYF

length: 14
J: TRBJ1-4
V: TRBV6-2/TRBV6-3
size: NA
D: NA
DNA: TGTGCCAGCAGTTACTCGGGAACTCTGGAAAAACTGTTTTTT
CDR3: CASSYSGTLEKLFF

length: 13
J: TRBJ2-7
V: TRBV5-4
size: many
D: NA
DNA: TGTGCCAGCAGCTTTACTCCGACCTACGAGCAGTACTTC
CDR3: CASSFTPTYEQYF

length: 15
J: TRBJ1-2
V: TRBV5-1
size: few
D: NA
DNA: TGCGCCAGCAGCTTGGATCCGGGGGGAGACTATGGCTACACCTTC
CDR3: CASSLDPGGDYGYTF

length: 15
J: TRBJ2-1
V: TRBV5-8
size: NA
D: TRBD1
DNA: TGTGCCAGCAGCCCGCGGCAGGGGGCCTACAATGAGCAGTTCTTC
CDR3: CASSPRQGAYNEQFF

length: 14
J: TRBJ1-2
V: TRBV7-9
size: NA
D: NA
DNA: TGTGCCAGCAGCTTACAGGGGACCAACTATGGCTACACCTTC
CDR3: CASSLQGTNYGYTF

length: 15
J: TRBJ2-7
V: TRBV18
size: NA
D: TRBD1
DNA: TGTGCCAGCTCACCTACGGGACAGGGGACGCGGGAGCAGTACTTC
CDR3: CASSPTGQGTREQYF

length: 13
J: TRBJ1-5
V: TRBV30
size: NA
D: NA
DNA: TGTGCCTGGTCCTGGCAGGGCAATCAGCCCCAGCATTTT
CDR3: CAWSWQGNQPQHF

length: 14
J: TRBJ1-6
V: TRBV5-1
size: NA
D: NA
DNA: TGCGCCAGCAGCTTGATTCCGGATGATTCACCCCTCCACTTT
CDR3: CASSLIPDDSPLHF

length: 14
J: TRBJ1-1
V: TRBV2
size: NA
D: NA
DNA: TGTGCCAGCAGCGTCGGACGGCTGAACACTGAAGCTTTCTTT
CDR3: CASSVGRLNTEAFF

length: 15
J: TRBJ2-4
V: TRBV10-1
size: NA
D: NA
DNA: TGCGCCAGCAGTGAGTCTGGGGGAGCCAAAAACATTCAGTACTTC
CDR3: CASSESGGAKNIQYF

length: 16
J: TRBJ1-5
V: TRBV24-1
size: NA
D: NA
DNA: TGTGCCACCAGTGAGGGGCAAGGGATCCCCCTTGAGCCCCAGCATTTT
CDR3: CATSEGQGIPLEPQHF

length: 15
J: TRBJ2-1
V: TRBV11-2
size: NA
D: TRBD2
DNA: TGTGCCAGCAGCCAGGGACTAGCGGGAGTCTATGAGCAGTTCTTC
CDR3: CASSQGLAGVYEQFF

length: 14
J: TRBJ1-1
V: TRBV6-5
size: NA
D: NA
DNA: TGTGCCAGCAGTTATGGACGGAAAAACACTGAAGCTTTCTTT
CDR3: CASSYGRKNTEAFF

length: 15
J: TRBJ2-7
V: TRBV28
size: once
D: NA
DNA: TGTGCCAGCAGCTCTCTTCTTCAACGGACCTACGAGCAGTACTTC
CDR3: CASSSLLQRTYEQYF

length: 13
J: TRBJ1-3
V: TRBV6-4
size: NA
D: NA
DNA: TGTGCCAGCAGTGCAAGCTCTGGAAACACCATATATTTT
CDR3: CASSASSGNTIYF

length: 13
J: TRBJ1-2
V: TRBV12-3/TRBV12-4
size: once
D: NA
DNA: TGTGCCAGCAGACCACAGGGAAACTATGGCTACACCTTC
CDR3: CASRPQGNYGYTF

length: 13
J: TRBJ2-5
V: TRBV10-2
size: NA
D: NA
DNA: TGCGCCAGCAGTGAAAGGGCGGTCTCGGACCAGTACTTC
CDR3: CASSERAVSDQYF

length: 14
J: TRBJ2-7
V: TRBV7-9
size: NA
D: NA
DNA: TGTGCCAGCAGCTTGCAGGGCAGGTCCTACGAGCAGTACTTC
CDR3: CASSLQGRSYEQYF

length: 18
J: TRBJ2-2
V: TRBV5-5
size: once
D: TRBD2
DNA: TGTGCCAGCAGCCGCCACAACCGAAGGACTAGTGGGTCCGGGGAGCTGTTTTTT
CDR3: CASSRHNRRTSGSGELFF

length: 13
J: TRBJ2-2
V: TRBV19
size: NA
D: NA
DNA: TGTGCCAGTAGAACCGGACAGCCCCGGGAGCTGTTTTTT
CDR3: CASRTGQPRELFF

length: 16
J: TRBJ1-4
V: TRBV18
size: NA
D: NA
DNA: TGTGCCAGCTCACCATGGACGCCTGCAACTAATGAAAAACTGTTTTTT
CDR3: CASSPWTPATNEKLFF

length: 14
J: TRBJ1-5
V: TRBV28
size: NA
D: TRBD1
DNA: TGTGCCAGCAGTTACCAGGACAGGGTTCAGCCCCAGCATTTT
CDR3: CASSYQDRVQPQHF

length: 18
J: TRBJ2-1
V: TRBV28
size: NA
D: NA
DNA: TGTGCCAGCAGTCGCCTAAAGAACGGACTACCTTTTCACAATGAGCAGTTCTTC
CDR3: CASSRLKNGLPFHNEQFF

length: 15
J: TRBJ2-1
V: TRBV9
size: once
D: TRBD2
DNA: TGTGCCAGCAGCGTCCGACTAGCGGGAGTGGATGAGCAGTTCTTC
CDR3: CASSVRLAGVDEQFF

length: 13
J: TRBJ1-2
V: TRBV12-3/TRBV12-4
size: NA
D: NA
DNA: TGTGCCAGCAGTGATGGGACCACCCGTGGCTACACCTTC
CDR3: CASSDGTTRGYTF